These T cell receptor beta chains were read from a single sample in a study of OX40 agonist ivuxolimab in advanced cancers. Sequencing was performed with immunoSEQ multiplex PCR; in TCRdb, only in-frame clones are kept and a portion is missing. The sample consists of 50,000 to 75,000 clones, 75% to 90% of them appearing once. The material sequenced was CD4+ or CD8+ T cells sorted from blood, taken in a trial of the OX40 agonist ivuxolimab. The receptors were gathered from an adult with an advanced solid tumor such as melanoma, head and neck, liver or kidney cancer. The CDR3 runs from the conserved cysteine through the conserved F or W. The D gene is left open where the match is weak. Not all rows give a size; the values are once, few, many and, for expanded clones, a class.

>TRBV29-1|TRBD2|.|TRBJ2-1
CSASGLAGSSYNEQFF
TGCAGCGCATCGGGACTAGCGGGAAGCTCCTACAATGAGCAGTTCTTC
>TRBV2|.|.|TRBJ1-5
CASRMWQDNQPQHF
TGTGCCAGCAGGATGTGGCAGGACAATCAGCCTCAGCATTTT
>TRBV6-6|TRBD2|.|TRBJ2-7
CASGGYGGALYEQYF
TGTGCCAGCGGCGGTTACGGGGGGGCGTTGTACGAGCAGTACTTC
>TRBV30|.|few|TRBJ2-5
CAWSEGVPQYF
TGTGCCTGGAGCGAGGGGGTGCCCCAGTACTTC
>TRBV27|.|.|TRBJ2-7
CASSSPTGEQYF
TGTGCCAGCAGTTCCCCCACTGGGGAGCAGTACTTC
>TRBV27|TRBD1|.|TRBJ1-5
CASSGDRGLPGQPQHF
TGTGCCAGCAGCGGGGACAGGGGTCTTCCGGGTCAGCCCCAGCATTTT
>TRBV6-5|.|.|TRBJ2-3
CASSYSRGGDTQYF
TGTGCCAGCAGTTACTCGAGAGGTGGAGATACGCAGTATTTT
>TRBV4-1|.|.|TRBJ2-7
CASSQGDSGAYEQYF
TGCGCCAGCAGCCAAGGGGACTCGGGGGCCTACGAGCAGTACTTC
>TRBV11-2|.|.|TRBJ1-1
CASSLGPRQGAFF
TGTGCCAGCAGCTTAGGCCCCCGGCAGGGGGCTTTCTTT
>TRBV14|TRBD1|.|TRBJ2-7
CASSQVGGIYEQYF
TGTGCCAGCAGCCAAGTAGGGGGCATCTACGAGCAGTACTTC
>TRBV2|.|.|TRBJ1-5
CASSEGGYSNQPQHF
TGTGCCAGCAGTGAAGGGGGATATAGCAATCAGCCCCAGCATTTT
>TRBV4-1|.|.|TRBJ1-5
CASSQESGGSGRPQHF
TGCGCCAGCAGCCAAGAGTCCGGGGGATCGGGACGGCCCCAGCATTTT
>TRBV7-6|.|once|TRBJ2-7
CASSERDTSYEQYF
TGTGCCAGCAGCGAGCGGGACACATCCTACGAGCAGTACTTC
>TRBV5-4|TRBD2|.|TRBJ2-3
CASSRFGAGDGDTQYF
TGTGCCAGCAGCCGCTTTGGGGCGGGAGACGGAGATACGCAGTATTTT
>TRBV27|.|.|TRBJ2-1
CASSLFGSYNEQFF
TGTGCCAGCAGTTTATTCGGCTCCTACAATGAGCAGTTCTTC
>TRBV19|TRBD1|.|TRBJ1-2
CASSMLAGGDGYTF
TGTGCCAGTAGTATGCTGGCAGGGGGCGATGGCTACACCTTC
>TRBV27|TRBD2|.|TRBJ2-1
CASSPGLAGEPFF
TGTGCCAGCAGTCCAGGACTAGCGGGAGAGCCGTTCTTC
>TRBV7-6|.|.|TRBJ1-6
CASSPSIVEPLHF
TGTGCCAGCAGCCCCTCGATAGTGGAACCCCTCCACTTT
>TRBV4-1|.|.|TRBJ1-2
CASSQAGTNYGYTF
TGCGCCAGCAGCCAAGCCGGGACCAACTATGGCTACACCTTC
>TRBV21-1|.|.|TRBJ2-1
CASSEGGNEQFF
TGTGCCAGCAGCGAGGGAGGCAATGAGCAGTTCTTC
>TRBV7-9|TRBD2|.|TRBJ2-1
CASSWTSVGSYEQFF
TGTGCCAGCAGCTGGACTAGCGTTGGTAGTTATGAGCAGTTCTTC
>TRBV21-1|.|.|TRBJ1-1
CASSTTDNTEAFF
TGTGCCAGCAGCACAACAGATAACACTGAAGCTTTCTTT